Below are 18 T cell receptor beta chains sequenced from a single sample in a study of T cell responses to AZD1222 COVID-19 vaccine. This table comes from immunoSEQ multiplex PCR, and its TCRdb copy is limited to in-frame clones, with some not included. The sample consists of 63,000 or so clones, approximately 85% of them appearing once. The specimen was peripheral blood, collected on day 0 of AZD1222 vaccination. Receptor source: an adult in good health.

There are a few counts of this clone. The CDR3, as DNA: TGTGCCAGCTCACCGAGGGCTAGCGCTACCCAAGAGACCCAGTACTTC. It codes for CASSPRASATQETQYF. This sequence joins TRBV18 and TRBJ2-5; the D gene is possibly TRBD2 (6 bases). The V and J ends lost 3 bases and 1 base respectively, with 15 bases between them. This CDR3 has 16 residues. Germline-derived CDR1 and CDR2 are KGHSH and LQKENI.

This chain links TRBV9 with TRBJ2-2; D is perhaps TRBD2 (7 bases). The CDR3 is made up of 17 amino acids. Trimming removed 0 bases at V and 1 base at J, with 13 bases between. CDR1 and CDR2 from the germline V gene are SGDLS and YYNGEE. The CDR3 DNA sequence: TGTGCCAGCAGCGTAGCTACGGGGGGCGGGAACACCGGGGAGCTGTTTTTT. Translating it yields CASSVATGGGNTGELFF.

The chain couples TRBV28 to TRBJ1-5; D is ambiguous. Germline lookup yields CDR1 MDHEN and CDR2 SYDVKM. CDR3 length: 18 residues. V shed 3 bases and J shed 0 bases, with 18 bases lying between them. The CDR3 DNA reads as TGTGCCAGCAGTTTGTTTCTGGGTTGGGAGTTTAGCAATCAGCCCCAGCATTTT. Its protein is CASSLFLGWEFSNQPQHF. Looking up the rest from reference TRBV28 and TRBJ1-5 gives the full variable domain: DVKVTQSSRYLVKRTGEKVFLECVQDMDHENMFWYRQDPGLGLRLIYFSYDVKMKEKGDIPEGYSVSREKKERFSLILESASTNQTSMYLCASSLFLGWEFSNQPQHFGDGTRLSIL.

V and J are TRBV9 and TRBJ1-3; no clear D gene. Germline V CDR1 and CDR2: SGDLS, YYNGEE. The CDR3 loop spans 16 amino acids. Trimming shortened V by 0 bases and J by 4 bases, and 14 bases separated the two germline ends. The CDR3 protein is CASSVASWLWGNTIYF. In nucleotides, the CDR3 is TGTGCCAGCAGCGTAGCTAGTTGGCTTTGGGGAAACACCATATATTTT.

The chain carries TRBV3-1 (or the pseudogene TRBV3-2) and TRBJ2-2; 9 bases map to TRBD1. The CDR3 totals 15 residues. Germline lookup yields CDR1 LGHDT and CDR2 YNNKEL (reference sequence). The trim removed 2 bases at V and 8 bases at J, leaving 6 bases unmatched. CDR3: CASSQIGQGRGELFF. The CDR3 DNA reads TGTGCCAGCAGCCAAATCGGACAGGGGAGAGGGGAGCTGTTTTTT.

The chain uses TRBV4-1 and TRBJ1-3; D is perhaps TRBD1 (5 bases). Germline V gene sequence: CDR1 MGHRA, CDR2 YSYEKL. The germline V and J ends were trimmed by 4 bases and 8 bases, with 12 bases remaining between them. The CDR3 covers 13 residues. Written as DNA, the CDR3 is TGCGCCAGCAGCCGGACTTGGGGGGACACCATATATTTT. Its translation: CASSRTWGDTIYF.

This chain connects TRBV18 to TRBJ2-5; the D gene is possibly TRBD2 (6 bases). The CDR3 loop spans 12 amino acids. Trimming took off 6 bases at V and 5 bases at J, with 10 bases between the two ends. Per germline, CDR1 KGHSH and CDR2 LQKENI. DNA of the CDR3: TGTGCCAGCTCCGGGACTGCGGAGACCCAGTACTTC. Translated: CASSGTAETQYF.

This chain connects TRBV5-1 to TRBJ2-5, with 11 bases that match TRBD2. Per the germline V gene, CDR1 is SGHRS and CDR2 is YFSETQ. The V gene end was trimmed by 3 bases and the J gene end by 3 bases; junction bases not matched to a gene: 7. This CDR3 region has 16 residues. CDR3 amino acids: CASSSSGGSVKETQYF. In DNA form, the CDR3 reads TGCGCCAGCAGCTCTAGCGGGGGGAGCGTTAAAGAGACCCAGTACTTC.

The V gene is TRBV7-9, the J gene TRBJ2-7, with 8 bases fitting TRBD1. The V segment lost 4 bases and the J segment 0 bases; nucleotides outside the gene matches: 2. Germline V gene data show CDR1 as SEHNR and CDR2 as FQNEAQ (reference sequence). This CDR3 is built from 14 residues. The CDR3 protein is CASSSGQGSYEQYF. CDR3 nucleotides: TGTGCCAGCAGCTCAGGACAGGGCTCCTACGAGCAGTACTTC.

Judged by abundance, this clone is hyperexpanded. V and J are TRBV19 and TRBJ1-5; the D gene is possibly TRBD1 (5 bases). The CDR3 spans 13 residues. The V end lost 3 bases, the J end lost 7 bases, and 10 bases lay between the germline ends. Germline V gene lookup returns CDR1 LNHDA and CDR2 SQIVND (reference sequence). CDR3 sequence (DNA): TGTGCCAGTAGTATTTTGTGGGGCCAGCCCCAGCATTTT. This encodes CASSILWGQPQHF.

The chain carries TRBV5-1 and TRBJ1-5, with D perhaps TRBD1 (5 bases). Germline V CDR1 and CDR2: SGHRS, YFSETQ. The CDR3 runs 14 residues. Trimming removed 2 bases at V and 6 bases at J, with 12 bases between. DNA for the CDR3: TGCGCCAGCAGCTTTGGGGGTTTAGGTCAGCCCCAGCATTTT. It encodes CASSFGGLGQPQHF.

The chain has TRBV5-4 and TRBJ1-2; TRBD1 aligns across 10 bases. The CDR3 has 15 residues. Per the germline V gene, CDR1 is SGHNT and CDR2 is YYREEE (reference sequence). With 1 base clipped from V and 9 bases from J, the junction kept 9 bases outside the gene matches. The CDR3 spells CASSLTLGTGESYTF. CDR3 nucleotide sequence: TGTGCCAGCAGCTTGACCCTTGGGACAGGGGAGAGCTACACCTTC. The entire variable domain, with the rest obtained from reference TRBV5-4 and TRBJ1-2, is as follows: ETGVTQSPTHLIKTRGQQVTLRCSSQSGHNTVSWYQQALGQGPQFIFQYYREEENGRGNFPPRFSGLQFPNYSSELNVNALELDDSALYLCASSLTLGTGESYTFGSGTRLTVV.

V gene TRBV18 combines with J gene TRBJ2-7; D gene uncertain. This CDR3 comprises 16 residues. Germline V gives CDR1 KGHSH, CDR2 LQKENI. With 3 bases removed from V and 0 bases from J, the gap between germline ends came to 15 bases. DNA of the CDR3: TGTGCCAGCTCACCGGTGGATGTGGGCAGCTCCTACGAGCAGTACTTC. Its protein product is CASSPVDVGSSYEQYF.

The chain is built from TRBV5-1 and TRBJ2-7; the D is unclear. The CDR3 consists of 14 residues. Germline loops: CDR1 SGHRS, CDR2 YFSETQ. V lost 2 bases and J lost 2, with 11 bases in between. DNA for the CDR3: TGCGCCAGCAGCTTTACTAACATGGCCTACGAGCAGTACTTC. This sequence encodes CASSFTNMAYEQYF.

This clone was counted a few times. A junction end diverges from the germline sequence, so it may reflect a read error. V and J are TRBV2 and TRBJ2-5; no reliable D call. Per the germline V gene, CDR1 is SNHLY and CDR2 is FYNNEI. The CDR3 runs to 10 residues. In nucleotides, the CDR3 is TGTGCCAGCAGGGAAGAGACCCAGTACTTC. As protein: CASREETQYF.

The chain combines TRBV9 with TRBJ1-4; D is uncertain. Looked up from germline, CDR1 is SGDLS and CDR2 is YYNGEE. V lost 4 bases to trimming and J lost 7 bases, with 17 bases between them. The CDR3 covers 15 residues. The CDR3 here is CASSPPGLGGEKLFF. CDR3 DNA sequence: TGTGCCAGCAGCCCTCCGGGGTTGGGCGGTGAAAAACTGTTTTTT.

The rearrangement uses TRBV14 and TRBJ1-2, with D maybe TRBD1 (5 bases). This CDR3 region has 15 residues. Germline assignment: CDR1 SGHDN and CDR2 FVKESK. Trimming left V 1 base short and J 7 bases short, with 16 bases between. In DNA form, the CDR3 reads TGTGCCAGCAGCCAAGCGAGGGGCGCAGGCATTGGCTACACCTTC. It yields the protein CASSQARGAGIGYTF.

CDR3 loop: CASSPQGFNEQFF. The CDR3 DNA sequence: TGTGCCAGCAGCCCCCAGGGGTTCAATGAGCAGTTCTTC. The gene calls are TRBV2 and TRBJ2-1; D may be TRBD1 (6 bases). Trimming removed 6 bases from V and 6 bases from J, with 12 bases in between. CDR3 length equals 13 residues. Germline V gene lookup returns CDR1 SNHLY and CDR2 FYNNEI.